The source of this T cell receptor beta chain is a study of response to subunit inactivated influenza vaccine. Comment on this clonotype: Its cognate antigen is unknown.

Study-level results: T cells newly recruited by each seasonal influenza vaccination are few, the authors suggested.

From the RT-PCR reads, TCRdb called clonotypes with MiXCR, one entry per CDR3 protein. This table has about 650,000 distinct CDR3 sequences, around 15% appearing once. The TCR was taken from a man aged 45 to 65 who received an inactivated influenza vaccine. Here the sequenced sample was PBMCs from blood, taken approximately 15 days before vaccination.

The CDR3 DNA follows: TGTGCCAGCAGTTTATCTTCCTGGGGGCGCGAATCACCCCTCCACTTT. Translated, it gives CASSLSSWGRESPLHF. J is TRBJ1-6 and V is TRBV27, with a tentative D call TRBD1 (6 bases). Germline assignment: CDR1 MNHEY and CDR2 SMNVEV (reference sequence). The CDR3 totals 16 residues. V lost 0 bases to trimming and J lost 10 bases, with 16 bases between them.